Below, 27 T cell receptor beta chains from the same sample are listed, as sequenced in a study of shared clonotypes between healthy human individuals. Here immunoSEQ multiplex PCR was the method, and the copy in TCRdb shows in-frame clones only, minus some. The sample consists of fewer than 550,000 clones, about 80% of them appearing once. The material sequenced was PBMCs. These TCRs come from a woman aged 35 to 49 in good health. Some clones in this sample may be carry-over from other donors' samples.

J is TRBJ2-4 and V is TRBV6-1, with D perhaps TRBD1 or TRBD2 (7 bases each). Looked up from germline, CDR1 is MNHNS and CDR2 is SASEGT. CDR3 length: 14 amino acids. V was trimmed by 6 bases and J by 6 bases, leaving 15 bases between them. For the CDR3, the DNA is TGTGCCAGCAGCGCAGGGGGGGTTGTAAACATTCAGTACTTC. This gives the protein CASSAGGVVNIQYF.

The genes are TRBV21-1 and TRBJ1-2; no check of the table's D call, TRBD1, against the DNA was made. TRBV21-1 has pseudogene status. CDR3 length: 12 residues. CDR3 bases: TGTGCCAGCACCCGACAGGGCTCTGGCTACACCTTC. Its protein is CASTRQGSGYTF.

This chain links TRBV5-1 with TRBJ2-1; D unclear. The germline V gene encodes CDR1 SGHRS and CDR2 YFSETQ. The CDR3 totals 15 residues. V lost 0 bases and J 6 bases, leaving 13 bases between the germline ends. CDR3 DNA: TGCGCCAGCAGCTTGGTACCCGCGATTCGCAATGAGCAGTTCTTC. This translates into CASSLVPAIRNEQFF. Full variable domain (rest looked up from reference TRBV5-1 and TRBJ2-1): KAGVTQTPRYLIKTRGQQVTLSCSPISGHRSVSWYQQTPGQGLQFLFEYFSETQRNKGNFPGRFSGRQFSNSRSEMNVSTLELGDSALYLCASSLVPAIRNEQFFGPGTRLTVL.

This sequence joins TRBV15 and TRBJ2-1, with TRBD2 identical over 11 bases. The V and J ends lost 3 bases and 8 bases, in that order; junction bases with no gene match: 9. Germline loops: CDR1 LNHNV, CDR2 YYDKDF (reference sequence). The CDR3 has 16 residues. CDR3: CATSRVAGGPRDEQFF. CDR3 nucleotides: TGTGCCACCAGCAGGGTAGCGGGAGGGCCGCGTGATGAGCAGTTCTTC.

The CDR3 spells CSARLAHEQYF. As DNA, the CDR3 is TGCAGTGCAAGACTAGCGCACGAGCAGTACTTC. The rearrangement links TRBV20-1 to TRBJ2-7; 8 bases fit TRBD2. Germline V gene data show CDR1 as DFQATT and CDR2 as SNEGSKA (reference sequence). V gave up 6 bases and J gave up 5 bases; unmatched junction bases: 3. The CDR3 sequence is 11 residues long.

A note on this clone: This sequence may be a read error, since a much larger clone differs from it by one base. The chain carries TRBV27 and TRBJ1-5; D gene unclear. This CDR3 contains 14 residues. Per germline, CDR1 MNHEY and CDR2 SMNVEV (reference sequence). The V end was cut by 4 bases, the J end by 0 bases, with 7 bases between. The CDR3 spells CASSWMASNQPQHF. CDR3 sequence (DNA): TGTGCCAGCAGTTGGATGGCTAGCAATCAGCCCCAGCATTTT.

The chain links TRBV27 to TRBJ1-1; D uncertain. V shed 7 bases and J shed 4 bases, with 10 bases lying between them. This CDR3 has 12 amino acids. The germline gives CDR1 MNHEY, CDR2 SMNVEV (reference sequence). The CDR3 sequence: CASNSVGTEAFF. Written as DNA, the CDR3 is TGTGCCAGCAACTCGGTGGGCACTGAAGCTTTCTTT.

The chain employs TRBV7-3 and TRBJ2-3; D is undetermined. Trimming stripped 3 bases from V and 6 bases from J, with 7 bases between. There are 12 residues in the CDR3. Germline lookup yields CDR1 SGHTA and CDR2 FQGTGA. The CDR3 coding sequence is TGTGCCAGCAGCTTCAGCAGGGATACGCAGTATTTT. This gives the protein CASSFSRDTQYF.

The chain combines TRBV27 with TRBJ1-1, with 7 bases identical to TRBD1. The junction had 0 bases not matched to a gene; V was cut back by 0 bases and J by 2 bases. This CDR3 is built from 14 residues. Looked up from germline, CDR1 is MNHEY and CDR2 is SMNVEV (reference sequence). CDR3 loop: CASSLSGGNTEAFF. CDR3 DNA sequence: TGTGCCAGCAGTTTATCAGGGGGCAACACTGAAGCTTTCTTT.

This clone was seen many times. The chain links TRBV6-6 to TRBJ2-7; D is possibly TRBD2 (5 bases). The CDR3 loop spans 13 amino acids. CDR1 is MNHNY and CDR2 is SVGAGI in the germline V gene (reference sequence). With 5 bases removed from V and 2 bases from J, the gap between germline ends came to 10 bases. CDR3: CASSPSTTYEQYF. DNA for the CDR3: TGTGCCAGCAGTCCTAGCACTACCTACGAGCAGTACTTC.

The V gene is TRBV14, the J gene TRBJ2-7, with 8 bases identical to TRBD1. The CDR3 sequence is 15 residues long. CDR1 is SGHDN and CDR2 is FVKESK in the germline V gene. J was trimmed by 3 bases and V by 4 bases; bases with no gene match: 8. This CDR3 reads CASSPWGQAGYEQYF. The CDR3 region has the DNA TGTGCCAGCAGCCCGTGGGGACAGGCGGGCTACGAGCAGTACTTC.

This chain joins TRBV7-9 and TRBJ2-2; the D call may be TRBD1 or TRBD2 (6 bases each). Germline CDR1 is SEHNR and CDR2 is FQNEAQ (reference sequence). Trimming took 4 bases from V and 5 from J, leaving 14 bases between them. The CDR3 is 15 residues long. The CDR3 nucleotides are TGTGCCAGCAGCTCCGACAGGAGCGGGACCGGGGAGCTGTTTTTT. Its protein product is CASSSDRSGTGELFF.

This clone was counted a few times. The rearrangement links TRBV6-1 to TRBJ2-5, with 7 bases lining up with TRBD1. The J call may be in error: the DNA end matches TRBJ2-7 better. The CDR3 has 15 residues. Germline CDR1 reads MNHNS; CDR2 reads SASEGT. CDR3 sequence reads: CASSVTGEGPNEQYF. The DNA for the CDR3 is TGTGCCAGCAGTGTCACAGGGGAAGGACCTAACGAGCAGTACTTC.

The V and J genes are TRBV4-1 and TRBJ2-7; 7 bases match TRBD2. CDR3 length equals 16 residues. Germline lookup yields CDR1 MGHRA and CDR2 YSYEKL. Trimming removed 4 bases from V and 1 base from J; junction bases left unmatched: 10. CDR3 nucleotides: TGCGCCAGCAGCCCTATTACCGGGACTACATCCTACGAGCAGTACTTC. It codes for CASSPITGTTSYEQYF.

This sequence joins TRBV5-4 and TRBJ1-1; D is unclear. V was pared by 2 bases and J by 1 base, with 9 bases between. The CDR3 spans 14 residues. Germline assignment: CDR1 SGHNT and CDR2 YYREEE (reference sequence). CDR3 in amino acids: CASSFSRANTEAFF. In DNA form, the CDR3 reads TGTGCCAGCAGCTTTTCCAGAGCGAACACTGAAGCTTTCTTT.

Comment on this clone: Other DNA sequences from this sample encode an identical CDR3 as well. The rearrangement links TRBV9 to TRBJ2-3; D is unresolved. The germline gives CDR1 SGDLS, CDR2 YYNGEE. Trimming stripped 0 bases from V and 1 base from J, with 0 bases between. The CDR3 is 12 residues long. The CDR3: CASSVGTDTQYF. The CDR3 DNA is TGTGCCAGCAGCGTAGGCACAGATACGCAGTATTTT.

This clone was counted a few times. Other DNA sequences in the sample encode the same CDR3. This rearrangement joins TRBV7-3 to TRBJ1-1; D is ambiguous. Trimming took off 5 bases at V and 2 bases at J, with 9 bases between the two ends. Germline values: CDR1 SGHTA, CDR2 FQGTGA. This CDR3 is built from 13 residues. CDR3 sequence (DNA): TGTGCCAGCAGCCTCGCCCGCAACACTGAAGCTTTCTTT. It codes for CASSLARNTEAFF.

The V gene is TRBV5-1, the J gene TRBJ1-2; TRBD1 is a possible D gene (6 bases). Deletions cut 1 base from V and 7 bases from J, with 14 bases between. The CDR3 is made up of 14 amino acids. Germline CDR1 reads SGHRS; CDR2 reads YFSETQ. In DNA form, the CDR3 reads TGCGCCAGCAGCTTGAGGGGGTTCGGAGGTGGCTACACCTTC. Protein product: CASSLRGFGGGYTF.

The chain employs TRBV7-8 and TRBJ2-2, with 8 nucleotides matching TRBD2. This CDR3 comprises 20 residues. Per the germline V gene, CDR1 is SGHVS and CDR2 is FQNEAQ. V trimming: 8 bases; J trimming: 6 bases; junction bases outside the gene matches: 26. The CDR3 spells CASQQLSGTPSGYSPGELFF. In DNA, the CDR3 is TGTGCCAGCCAGCAGCTTAGCGGAACCCCTAGCGGGTACTCTCCCGGGGAGCTGTTTTTT. Filled out from reference TRBV7-8 and TRBJ2-2, the complete variable domain reads GAGVSQSPRYKVAKRGQDVALRCDPISGHVSLFWYQQALGQGPEFLTYFQNEAQLDKSGLPSDRFFAERPEGSVSTLKIQRTQQEDSAVYLCASQQLSGTPSGYSPGELFFGEGSRLTVL.

This CDR3 is CASSLFAGAYEQYF. The CDR3 DNA sequence: TGTGCCAGCAGCTTATTCGCGGGAGCCTACGAGCAGTACTTC. This chain uses TRBV7-8 with TRBJ2-7; 7 bases align to TRBD2. The CDR3 is 14 residues long. With V trimmed by 2 bases and J by 2 bases, 3 bases remained unmatched. From germline, CDR1 is SGHVS and CDR2 FQNEAQ.

A word on this clone: The same CDR3 is also encoded by other DNA sequences in this sample. The chain carries TRBV5-4 and TRBJ2-1; 7 bases line up with TRBD2. The CDR3 totals 14 residues. Looked up from germline, CDR1 is SGHNT and CDR2 is YYREEE (reference sequence). Losses at the gene ends were 3 bases for V and 1 base for J; bases not matched to a gene: 1. CDR3 sequence: CASSSSGSYNEQFF. The DNA for the CDR3 is TGTGCCAGCAGCTCTAGCGGTTCCTACAATGAGCAGTTCTTC.

V gene TRBV7-9 combines with J gene TRBJ2-3; no clear D gene. The germline V gene has CDR1 SEHNR and CDR2 FQNEAQ (reference sequence). Trimming removed 5 bases at V and 1 base at J, with 7 bases between. The CDR3 is made up of 13 amino acids. The CDR3 DNA is TGTGCCAGCAGCGTTGGGGGCACAGATACGCAGTATTTT. Translated: CASSVGGTDTQYF. The full variable domain, its missing parts supplied by reference TRBV7-9 and TRBJ2-3, is DTGVSQNPRHKITKRGQNVTFRCDPISEHNRLYWYRQTLGQGPEFLTYFQNEAQLEKSRLLSDRFSAERPKGSFSTLEIQRTEQGDSAMYLCASSVGGTDTQYFGPGTRLTVL.

The chain links TRBV7-2 to TRBJ2-5; D call uncertain. The CDR3 is 17 amino acids. Germline CDR1 SGHTA, CDR2 FQGNSA. Trimming took 2 bases from V and 5 from J, leaving 21 bases between them. CDR3 coding DNA: TGTGCCAGCAGCTTAAAGGGTGGGCTGATGGCAGAGGAGACCCAGTACTTC. It encodes CASSLKGGLMAEETQYF.

This chain joins TRBV6-1 and TRBJ2-7; the match to TRBD1 covers 7 bases. Losses at the gene ends were 4 bases for V and 2 bases for J; bases not matched to a gene: 5. The CDR3 runs 14 residues. CDR1 MNHNS and CDR2 SASEGT come from the germline V gene. As DNA, the CDR3 is TGTGCCAGCAGTGGACAGGGCTGGGCCTACGAGCAGTACTTC. Protein product: CASSGQGWAYEQYF.

This sequence joins TRBV28 and TRBJ1-5; D is unclear. CDR1 and CDR2 (germline): MDHEN, SYDVKM. V was pared by 6 bases and J by 0 bases, with 12 bases between. The CDR3 is 15 residues long. CDR3 loop: CASSRLPNSNQPQHF. CDR3 DNA: TGTGCCAGCAGCCGACTGCCTAATAGCAATCAGCCCCAGCATTTT.

The CDR3 region is CASSLRLAGDTGELFF. The CDR3 DNA reads TGTGCCAGTAGTCTCCGACTAGCGGGGGACACCGGGGAGCTGTTTTTT. This sequence joins TRBV19 and TRBJ2-2, with 12 bases fitting TRBD2. Germline V CDR1 and CDR2: LNHDA, SQIVND (reference sequence). CDR3 length: 16 amino acids. V lost 5 bases to trimming and J lost 3 bases; unmatched junction nucleotides: 4.

This clone turned up a few times. Different DNA sequences within this sample yield the same CDR3. This chain uses TRBV2 with TRBJ2-7; 7 bases are a match to TRBD1. The CDR3 has 12 amino acids. Germline CDR1 SNHLY, CDR2 FYNNEI. V lost 4 bases and J lost 3; bases outside the gene matches: 0. The CDR3 loop reads CASSGQGYEQYF. CDR3 nucleotide sequence: TGTGCCAGCAGTGGACAGGGCTACGAGCAGTACTTC.